The 29 T cell receptor beta chains given below trace back to one sample, sequenced in a study of CD8+ T cells in alopecia areata. Markers including CD4, CD8alpha, NKG2D and NKG2ACE guided sorting of pooled cutaneous lymph node cells. cDNA reverse transcribed from extracted RNA served as the sequencing template. Some clones are missing from TCRdb's copy, which holds only in-frame ones; the method was immunoSEQ multiplex PCR. Recorded here are some 18,000 clones, none singletons. Input material: CD8+ T cells sorted from a lymph node. The receptors originated from a C3H/HeJ mouse with alopecia areata. The mice in this strain carry MHC haplotype H2-k.

Sample share makes this clone large. Gene labels here are mouse ones. The CDR3 extends 4 residues past the end of the read, so its final part is completed from the germline J gene. The chain couples TRBV13-1 to TRBJ2-3; 9 nucleotides agree with TRBD2. V shed 2 bases and J 0 bases; nucleotides not matched to a gene: 4. The germline CDR1 and CDR2 sequences are NSHNY and SYGAGN. This CDR3 contains 16 residues. CDR3 loop: CASSEPDWGSAETLYF. CDR3 DNA (partial): TGTGCCAGCAGTGAACCTGACTGGGGGAGTGCAGAA.

This clone was detected ten times or more. These gene names are mouse names. The CDR3 is cut off 4 residues early in the read; its end comes from the germline J gene. V and J are TRBV17 and TRBJ2-7; TRBD1 is a possible D gene (5 bases). Trimming removed 3 bases from V and 1 base from J, with 7 bases in between. Germline V CDR1 and CDR2: MNHDT, YYDKIL. This CDR3 is 13 amino acids long. The sequenced CDR3 bases are TGTGCTAGCAGTAGCCAGGGTTCCTAT. Encoded protein: CASSSQGSY. The whole CDR3 region reads CASSSQGSYEQYF.

In the case of this clone: Gene labels here are mouse ones. The read gets to within 4 residues of the CDR3 end, and the germline J gene fills in the rest. The chain combines TRBV13-2 with TRBJ1-1, with D possibly matching TRBD1 (5 bases). Germline values: CDR1 NNHNN, CDR2 SYGAGS (reference sequence). Trimming removed 2 bases from V and 1 base from J, with 15 bases in between. The CDR3 is 16 amino acids. The CDR3 sequence is CASGEPWRGGNTEVFF. The CDR3 bases that were read are TGTGCCAGCGGTGAGCCCTGGAGGGGAGGAAACACA.

This clone was detected a few times. The genes are named according to mouse. Read coverage stops 4 residues before the CDR3 terminus; the germline J gene supplies the remainder. The chain is built from TRBV19 and TRBJ2-1; TRBD2 matches 7 bases. Germline trimming cut 4 bases from V and 5 bases from J; bases unmatched to any gene: 0. The CDR3 is 12 amino acids. Germline loops: CDR1 FNHDT, CDR2 SITEND (reference sequence). The covered CDR3 bases are TGTGCCAGCAGTGACTGGGATGCT. This translates into CASSDWDA. The entire CDR3 sequence reads CASSDWDAEQFF. Complete variable domain (other parts from reference TRBV19 and TRBJ2-1): GGIITQTPKFLIGQEGQKLTLKCQQNFNHDTMYWYRQDSGKGLRLIYYSITENDLQKGDLSEGYDASREKKSSFSLTVTSAQKNEMAVFLCASSDWDAEQFFGPGTRLTVL.

This clone was counted many times. Mouse names are used for the genes. The read terminates 4 residues ahead of where the CDR3 ends, so the germline J gene completes it. The J gene is TRBJ2-3, the V gene TRBV13-3; D unresolved. The CDR3 runs to 12 residues. V was cut by 5 bases and J by 0 bases, with 4 bases left in between. Germline V gene sequence: CDR1 NNHDY, CDR2 SYVADS. The CDR3 DNA, read in part, is TGTGCCAGCAGGAGGAGTGCAGAA. Encoded protein: CASRRSAE. The whole CDR3 protein reads CASRRSAETLYF.

The sample holds many counts of this clone. The gene names given are mouse names. The CDR3 is cut off 4 residues early in the read; its end comes from the germline J gene. This rearrangement joins TRBV13-3 to TRBJ2-1; 10 nucleotides align to TRBD1. CDR1 is NNHDY and CDR2 is SYVADS in the germline V gene. The ends lost 3 bases at V and 6 bases at J; junction bases unmatched: 0. There are 13 residues in the CDR3. Partial CDR3 DNA: TGTGCCAGCAGTGGACAGGGGGCTGCT. Protein: CASSGQGAA. The CDR3, in full, reads CASSGQGAAEQFF.

This clone was seen a few times. Germline and genes: mouse. The read terminates 4 residues ahead of where the CDR3 ends, so the germline J gene completes it. The chain employs TRBV29 and TRBJ2-4; D is uncertain. Germline CDR1 reads MSHET; CDR2 reads SYDVDS. The CDR3 loop spans 14 amino acids. Trimming took off 4 bases at V and 0 bases at J, with 8 bases between the two ends. CDR3 protein: CASSYDNSQNTLYF. CDR3 DNA (partial): TGTGCTAGCAGTTACGACAACAGTCAAAAC.

In the case of this clone: Gene labels here are mouse ones. The read terminates 4 residues ahead of where the CDR3 ends, so the germline J gene completes it. The chain couples TRBV13-3 to TRBJ1-4; 11 bases are a match to TRBD1. The germline V gene has CDR1 NNHDY and CDR2 SYVADS. The CDR3 is 14 residues long. The junction had 0 bases not matched to a gene; V was cut back by 3 bases and J by 5 bases. Partial CDR3 DNA: TGTGCCAGCAGTGGGGACAGGGGGAACGAA. It translates to CASSGDRGNE. The whole CDR3 protein reads CASSGDRGNERLFF.

This clone was seen only a few times. The genes and germline here are from mouse. The CDR3 end lies 4 residues beyond the end of the read and is filled in from the germline J gene. V and J are TRBV13-1 and TRBJ2-7, with 9 bases fitting TRBD2. Per germline, CDR1 NSHNY and CDR2 SYGAGN. The CDR3 has 14 residues. CDR3 DNA (partial): TGTGCCAGCAGTGCCGCTGGGGGGGGTTAT. Protein sequence: CASSAAGGGY. The CDR3 in its entirety is CASSAAGGGYEQYF.

A few counts support this clone. TCRdb's protein and the DNA translation differ at residue 10; the protein here comes from the DNA. Mouse gene names apply. The CDR3 end lies 3 residues beyond the end of the read and is filled in from the germline J gene. The rearrangement joins TRBV20 to TRBJ1-3; tentative D call: TRBD1 (5 bases). Germline CDR1 GFQATS, CDR2 STVNSAI. This CDR3 contains 13 residues. Trimming shortened V by 3 bases and J by 2 bases, and 8 bases separated the two germline ends. The covered CDR3 bases are TGTGGTGCTAGTCCCAGGGCTGGAAATACG. Its translation: CGASPRAGNT. The entire CDR3 sequence reads CGASPRAGNTLYF.

This clone was counted many times. Gene names follow the mouse nomenclature. The sequenced part of the CDR3 DNA is TGTGCCAGCGCGGGGGGGGCGCGAGAAGAC. Its protein product is CASAGGARED. The full CDR3 is CASAGGAREDTQYF. The chain combines TRBV14 with TRBJ2-5, with TRBD2 matching 8 bases. Coverage ceases 4 residues before the CDR3 finishes, and the germline J gene fills in the end. The germline V gene encodes CDR1 SGHDT and CDR2 FRDEAV. There are 14 residues in the CDR3. The full variable domain, rest sourced from reference TRBV14 and TRBJ2-5, is EAGVTQSPRYAVLQEGQAVSFWCDPISGHDTLYWYQQPRDQGPQLLVYFRDEAVIDNSQLPSDRFSAVRPKGTNSTLKIQSAKQGDTATYLCASAGGAREDTQYFGPGTRLLVL.

Concerning this clone: The gene symbols are mouse symbols. The CDR3 end is not reached by the read, which stops 4 residues before it; the germline J gene fills it in. This chain uses TRBV19 with TRBJ2-7; D is perhaps TRBD1 (6 bases). CDR3 length equals 14 residues. Germline V gives CDR1 FNHDT, CDR2 SITEND (reference sequence). With 5 bases removed from V and 0 bases from J, the gap between germline ends came to 12 bases. The covered CDR3 bases are TGTGCCAGCAGCCGGACAGTTCTCTCCTAT. This sequence encodes CASSRTVLSY. In full, the CDR3 reads CASSRTVLSYEQYF.

This clone appeared a few times. The gene names given are mouse names. The observed sequence ends 4 residues before the CDR3 terminus, with the missing tail filled in from the germline J gene. The gene calls are TRBV5 and TRBJ1-1; possible D gene TRBD1, 5 bases. CDR1 and CDR2 (germline): LGHNA, YNLKQL (reference sequence). The CDR3 length is 14 residues. CDR3 region: CASSFRDWGGEVFF. The covered CDR3 bases are TGTGCCAGCAGCTTCCGGGACTGGGGGGGA.

This clone has just a few counts. Gene and germline names: mouse. The read terminates 4 residues ahead of where the CDR3 ends, so the germline J gene completes it. The chain recombines TRBV31 with TRBJ1-1, with 9 bases lining up with TRBD1. The germline CDR1 and CDR2 sequences are GKSSPN and SITVG. The CDR3 is 14 residues long. V shed 2 bases, J shed 1 base, and the junction held 2 bases outside the gene matches. Partial CDR3 DNA: TGTGCCTGGAGTGAGGGACAGGGGAACACA. It specifies CAWSEGQGNT. The full CDR3 protein is CAWSEGQGNTEVFF.

There are many counts of this clone. The genes and germline here are from mouse. The sequenced fragment ends 4 residues before the CDR3 boundary, so the rest is inferred from the germline J gene. The genes are TRBV31 and TRBJ2-5; 9 positions match TRBD2. Germline values: CDR1 GKSSPN, CDR2 SITVG. This CDR3 has 16 residues. V trimming: 1 base; J trimming: 0 bases; junction bases outside the gene matches: 5. The sequenced part of the CDR3 DNA is TGTGCCTGGAGTCCACCGACTGGGGGTAACCAAGAC. Amino acids: CAWSPPTGGNQD. Given in full, the CDR3 is CAWSPPTGGNQDTQYF.

This clone was counted ten times or more. Each gene name is a mouse one. The read falls 4 residues short of the CDR3 end, and the missing part is taken from the germline J gene. V usage is TRBV1 and J usage is TRBJ2-1; 10 bases align to TRBD1. Germline V gives CDR1 NSQYPW, CDR2 LRSPGD (reference sequence). There are 16 residues in the CDR3. J gave up 3 bases and V 0 bases, and 2 bases lay outside the gene matches. CDR3 DNA (partial): TGCACCTGCAGTGCAGATCGGACAGGGGGCTATGCT. This gives the protein CTCSADRTGGYA. The full CDR3 protein is CTCSADRTGGYAEQFF.

This clone came up many times. Genes and germline come from the mouse. Partial CDR3 DNA: TGTGCCAGCAGTATAAACAGGGGGGCA. Translating gives CASSINRGA. The entire CDR3 is CASSINRGAEVFF. This rearrangement joins TRBV19 to TRBJ1-1, with TRBD1 matching 8 bases. The observed sequence ends 4 residues before the CDR3 terminus, with the missing tail filled in from the germline J gene. Germline V lookup: CDR1 FNHDT, CDR2 SITEND (reference sequence). This CDR3 region has 13 residues.

This clone was recorded many times. Mouse germline and gene names are used. The CDR3 extends 4 residues past the end of the read, so its final part is completed from the germline J gene. The rearrangement links TRBV1 to TRBJ2-7; TRBD2 aligns across 10 bases. There are 14 residues in the CDR3. The V segment lost 4 bases and the J segment 3 bases; nucleotides outside the gene matches: 3. Germline CDR1 is NSQYPW and CDR2 is LRSPGD (reference sequence). Here the CDR3 reads CTCSERDWGYEQYF. The part of the CDR3 DNA that was read is TGCACCTGCAGTGAGAGGGACTGGGGCTAT.

This clone was found a few times. Gene names refer to mouse genes. Sequencing ends 4 residues short of the CDR3 end; the germline J gene provides the rest. The J gene is TRBJ1-1, the V gene TRBV13-1; no reliable D call. Germline V CDR1 and CDR2: NSHNY, SYGAGN. There are 13 residues in the CDR3. V lost 0 bases and J lost 3, with 6 bases in between. Incomplete CDR3 DNA: TGTGCCAGCAGTGATGACAGTTACACA. Residues: CASSDDSYT. In full, the CDR3 is CASSDDSYTEVFF.

The table lists this clone with a few counts. These gene names are mouse names. The observed sequence ends 4 residues before the CDR3 terminus, with the missing tail filled in from the germline J gene. V and J are TRBV14 and TRBJ2-7; TRBD2 matches at 12 bases. The V gene end was trimmed by 4 bases and the J gene end by 3 bases; junction bases not matched to a gene: 5. The germline CDR1 and CDR2 sequences are SGHDT and FRDEAV. The CDR3 covers 15 residues. The part of the CDR3 DNA that was read is TGTGCCAGCAGTACGGGACTGGGGGGTCTCTAT. Its protein is CASSTGLGGLY. The whole CDR3 reads CASSTGLGGLYEQYF.

This clone was detected only a few times. Gene and germline names: mouse. Sequencing ends 4 residues short of the CDR3 end; the germline J gene provides the rest. The genes are TRBV14 and TRBJ1-4; perhaps TRBD1 as D (6 bases). The CDR3 has 15 amino acids. CDR1 SGHDT and CDR2 FRDEAV come from the germline V gene. V lost 5 bases to trimming and J lost 1 base, with 12 bases between them. Partial CDR3 DNA: TGTGCCAGCAGCTACCTGGGACATTCCAACGAA. It yields the protein CASSYLGHSNE. The full CDR3 reads CASSYLGHSNERLFF. Drawing the rest from reference TRBV14 and TRBJ1-4, the complete variable domain is EAGVTQSPRYAVLQEGQAVSFWCDPISGHDTLYWYQQPRDQGPQLLVYFRDEAVIDNSQLPSDRFSAVRPKGTNSTLKIQSAKQGDTATYLCASSYLGHSNERLFFGHGTKLSVL.

This clone has a handful of counts. The gene names given are mouse names. CDR3 bases read: TGTGCCTGGAGTCAGGACTGGGCCAACTATGCT. Its translation is CAWSQDWANYA. The CDR3 as a whole reads CAWSQDWANYAEQFF. This sequence joins TRBV31 and TRBJ2-1; 8 bases fit TRBD2. The read falls 4 residues short of the CDR3 end, and the missing part is taken from the germline J gene. Germline V lookup: CDR1 GKSSPN, CDR2 SITVG. V gave up 1 base and J gave up 1 base; unmatched junction bases: 3. The CDR3 extends over 15 amino acids. Using reference TRBV31 and TRBJ2-1 for the parts outside the CDR3, the full variable domain is AQTIHQWPVAEIKAVGSPLSLGCTIKGKSSPNLYWYWQATGGTLQQLFYSITVGQVESVVQLNLSASRPKDDQFILSTEKLLLSHSGFYLCAWSQDWANYAEQFFGPGTRLTVL.

As regards this clone: Genes and germline are mouse. The CDR3 extends 4 residues past the end of the read, so its final part is completed from the germline J gene. J is TRBJ2-5 and V is TRBV13-3; 8 positions agree with TRBD2. The CDR3 totals 16 residues. Germline assignment: CDR1 NNHDY and CDR2 SYVADS. The CDR3 region is CASSDAWGGRGDTQYF. CDR3 DNA, as far as it was read: TGTGCCAGCAGTGATGCATGGGGGGGGCGAGGGGAC.

On this clone itself: Gene names and germline match the mouse. The CDR3 end is not reached by the read, which stops 4 residues before it; the germline J gene fills it in. The chain couples TRBV17 to TRBJ2-2; 9 positions agree with TRBD1. V shed 3 bases, J shed 1 base, and the junction held 0 bases outside the gene matches. This CDR3 has 15 residues. Germline CDR1 reads MNHDT; CDR2 reads YYDKIL. The CDR3 reads CASSRDRGNTGQLYF. Partial CDR3 DNA: TGTGCTAGCAGTAGGGACAGGGGAAACACCGGG.

Note on this clone: Any gene name here is a mouse gene name. This CDR3 is CASSSQGANSDYTF. The part of the CDR3 DNA that was read is TGTGCAAGCAGCTCCCAGGGGGCCAACTCC. The genes are TRBV16 and TRBJ1-2, with 8 bases fitting TRBD1. The CDR3 end lies 4 residues beyond the end of the read and is filled in from the germline J gene. V trimming: 4 bases; J trimming: 2 bases; junction bases outside the gene matches: 3. This CDR3 has 14 residues. CDR1 is SGHSA and CDR2 is FRNQAP in the germline V gene.

Of note for this clone: Gene names follow the mouse nomenclature. The read falls 4 residues short of the CDR3 end, and the missing part is taken from the germline J gene. The chain couples TRBV13-2 to TRBJ2-2; 11 nucleotides agree with TRBD2. The CDR3 sequence is 14 residues long. V shed 5 bases and J 3 bases; nucleotides not matched to a gene: 0. Germline CDR1 NNHNN, CDR2 SYGAGS (reference sequence). The CDR3 region is CASGDWGDTGQLYF. The CDR3 bases that were read are TGTGCCAGCGGGGACTGGGGGGACACCGGG.

This clone came up many times. Mouse gene names and germline throughout. The read stops 4 residues short of the end of the CDR3; the missing end is completed from the germline J gene. The chain has TRBV19 and TRBJ1-1; 7 bases are shared with TRBD1. Germline loops: CDR1 FNHDT, CDR2 SITEND (reference sequence). CDR3 length: 15 residues. V lost 4 bases and J lost 0; bases outside the gene matches: 6. Incomplete CDR3 DNA: TGTGCCAGCAGTCTCATACAGGGGACAAACACA. As protein: CASSLIQGTNT. The whole CDR3 reads CASSLIQGTNTEVFF.

About this clone itself: These gene names are mouse names. The CDR3 goes on 4 residues after the read ends, and that part is filled in from the germline J gene. The chain employs TRBV31 and TRBJ2-5; 9 positions agree with TRBD2. The V and J ends lost 2 bases and 2 bases, in that order; junction bases with no gene match: 5. Germline assignment: CDR1 GKSSPN and CDR2 SITVG. The CDR3 loop spans 15 amino acids. The CDR3 loop is CAWSITGGPQDTQYF. The sequenced CDR3 bases are TGTGCCTGGAGTATAACTGGGGGGCCCCAAGAC.

The sample holds many counts of this clone. These gene names are mouse names. The read terminates 4 residues ahead of where the CDR3 ends, so the germline J gene completes it. The genes are TRBV13-3 and TRBJ2-4; 9 nucleotides align to TRBD1. CDR3 length equals 15 residues. V shed 5 bases, J shed 0 bases, and the junction held 4 bases outside the gene matches. Germline loops: CDR1 NNHDY, CDR2 SYVADS. This CDR3 is CASSVTGGSQNTLYF. The sequenced part of the CDR3 DNA is TGTGCCAGCAGCGTGACAGGGGGTAGTCAAAAC.